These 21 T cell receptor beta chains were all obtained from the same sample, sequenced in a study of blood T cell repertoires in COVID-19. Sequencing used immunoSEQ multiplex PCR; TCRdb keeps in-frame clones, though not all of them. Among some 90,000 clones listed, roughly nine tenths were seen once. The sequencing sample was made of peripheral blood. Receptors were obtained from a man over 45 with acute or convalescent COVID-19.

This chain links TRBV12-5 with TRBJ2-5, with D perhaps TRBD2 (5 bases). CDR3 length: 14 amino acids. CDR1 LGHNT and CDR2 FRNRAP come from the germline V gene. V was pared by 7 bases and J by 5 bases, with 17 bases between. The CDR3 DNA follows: TGTGCTAGTGCCCTGGCCCCAAGGGAGGAGACCCAGTACTTC. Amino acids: CASALAPREETQYF. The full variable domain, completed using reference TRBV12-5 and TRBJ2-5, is DARVTQTPRHKVTEMGQEVTMRCQPILGHNTVFWYRQTMMQGLELLAYFRNRAPLDDSGMPKDRFSAEMPDATLATLKIQPSEPRDSAVYFCASALAPREETQYFGPGTRLLVL.

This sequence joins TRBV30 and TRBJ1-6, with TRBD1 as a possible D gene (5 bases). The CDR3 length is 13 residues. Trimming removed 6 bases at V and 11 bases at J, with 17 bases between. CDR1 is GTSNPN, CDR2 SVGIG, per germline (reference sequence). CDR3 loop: CACMGGARAPLHF. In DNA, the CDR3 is TGTGCCTGTATGGGAGGGGCAAGGGCACCCCTCCACTTT.

The CDR3 sequence: CASSSTGGRTEAFF. DNA of the CDR3: TGTGCCAGCAGTTCGACAGGGGGCAGGACTGAAGCTTTCTTT. The chain employs TRBV28 and TRBJ1-1, with 10 bases fitting TRBD1. This CDR3 contains 14 residues. J gave up 5 bases and V 4 bases, and 4 bases lay outside the gene matches. CDR1 and CDR2 (germline): MDHEN, SYDVKM.

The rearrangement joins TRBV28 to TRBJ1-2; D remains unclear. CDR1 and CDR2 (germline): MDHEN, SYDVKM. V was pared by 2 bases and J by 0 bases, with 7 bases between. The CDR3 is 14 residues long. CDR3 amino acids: CASSLAIANYGYTF. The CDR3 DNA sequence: TGTGCCAGCAGTTTAGCGATAGCTAACTATGGCTACACCTTC.

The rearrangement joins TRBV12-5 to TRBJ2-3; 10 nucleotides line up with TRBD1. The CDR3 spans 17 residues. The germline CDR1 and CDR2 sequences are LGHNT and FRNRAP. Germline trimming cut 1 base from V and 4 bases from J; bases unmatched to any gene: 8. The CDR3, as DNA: TGTGCTAGTGGTTTGGGGACAGGGGGATTTCGTGCAGATACGCAGTATTTT. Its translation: CASGLGTGGFRADTQYF.

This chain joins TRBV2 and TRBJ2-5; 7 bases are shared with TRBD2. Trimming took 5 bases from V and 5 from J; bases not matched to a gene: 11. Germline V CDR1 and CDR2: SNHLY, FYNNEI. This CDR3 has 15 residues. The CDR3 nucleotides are TGTGCCAGCAGTAAGCGGGGCAACCGCGGGGAGACCCAGTACTTC. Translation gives CASSKRGNRGETQYF.

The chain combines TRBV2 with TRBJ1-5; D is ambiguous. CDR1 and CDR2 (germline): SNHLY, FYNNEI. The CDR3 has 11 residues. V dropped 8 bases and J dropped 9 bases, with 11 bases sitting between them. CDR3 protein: CASPLPGPQHF. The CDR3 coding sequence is TGTGCCAGCCCTCTCCCCGGGCCCCAGCATTTT.

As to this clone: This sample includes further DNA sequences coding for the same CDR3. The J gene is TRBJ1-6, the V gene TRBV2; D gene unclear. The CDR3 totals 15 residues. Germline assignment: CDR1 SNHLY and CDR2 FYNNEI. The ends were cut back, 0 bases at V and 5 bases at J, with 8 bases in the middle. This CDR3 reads CASSEARPNNSPLHF. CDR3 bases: TGTGCCAGCAGTGAAGCGCGGCCTAATAATTCACCCCTCCACTTT. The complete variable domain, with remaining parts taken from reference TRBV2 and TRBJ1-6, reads EPEVTQTPSHQVTQMGQEVILRCVPISNHLYFYWYRQILGQKVEFLVSFYNNEISEKSEIFDDQFSVERPDGSNFTLKIRSTKLEDSAMYFCASSEARPNNSPLHFGNGTRLTVT.

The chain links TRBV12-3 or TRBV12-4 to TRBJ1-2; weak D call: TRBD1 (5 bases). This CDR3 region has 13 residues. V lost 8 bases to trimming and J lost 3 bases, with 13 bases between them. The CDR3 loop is CASGARWYYGYTF. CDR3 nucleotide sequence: TGTGCCAGCGGGGCTCGGTGGTACTATGGCTACACCTTC.

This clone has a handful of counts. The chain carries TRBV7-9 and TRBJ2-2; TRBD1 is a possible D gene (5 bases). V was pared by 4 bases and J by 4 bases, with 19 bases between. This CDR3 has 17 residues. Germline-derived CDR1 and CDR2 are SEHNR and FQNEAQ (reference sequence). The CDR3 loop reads CASSSPPGSQGTGELFF. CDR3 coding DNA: TGTGCCAGCAGCTCCCCACCTGGCAGTCAGGGCACCGGGGAGCTGTTTTTT.

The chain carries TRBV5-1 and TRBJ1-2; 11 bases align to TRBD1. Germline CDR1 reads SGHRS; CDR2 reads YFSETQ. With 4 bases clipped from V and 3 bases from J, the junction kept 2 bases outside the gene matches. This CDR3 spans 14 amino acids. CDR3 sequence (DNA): TGCGCCAGCAGCCGGGACAGGGGGGACTATGGCTACACCTTC. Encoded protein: CASSRDRGDYGYTF. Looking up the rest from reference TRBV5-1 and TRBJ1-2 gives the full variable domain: KAGVTQTPRYLIKTRGQQVTLSCSPISGHRSVSWYQQTPGQGLQFLFEYFSETQRNKGNFPGRFSGRQFSNSRSEMNVSTLELGDSALYLCASSRDRGDYGYTFGSGTRLTVV.

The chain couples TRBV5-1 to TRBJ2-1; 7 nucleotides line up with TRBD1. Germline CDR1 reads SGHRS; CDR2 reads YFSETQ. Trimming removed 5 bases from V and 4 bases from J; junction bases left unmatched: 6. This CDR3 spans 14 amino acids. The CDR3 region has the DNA TGCGCCAGCAGTATTGGGACAGCGTACAATGAGCAGTTCTTC. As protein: CASSIGTAYNEQFF.

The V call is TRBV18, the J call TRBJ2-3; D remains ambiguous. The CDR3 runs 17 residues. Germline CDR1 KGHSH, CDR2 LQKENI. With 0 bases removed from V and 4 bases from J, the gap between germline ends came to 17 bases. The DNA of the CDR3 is TGTGCCAGCTCACCACCGGGTGGGCTTAATGGCGCAGATACGCAGTATTTT. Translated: CASSPPGGLNGADTQYF. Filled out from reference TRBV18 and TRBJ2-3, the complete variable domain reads NAGVMQNPRHLVRRRGQEARLRCSPMKGHSHVYWYRQLPEEGLKFMVYLQKENIIDESGMPKERFSAEFPKEGPSILRIQQVVRGDSAAYFCASSPPGGLNGADTQYFGPGTRLTVL.

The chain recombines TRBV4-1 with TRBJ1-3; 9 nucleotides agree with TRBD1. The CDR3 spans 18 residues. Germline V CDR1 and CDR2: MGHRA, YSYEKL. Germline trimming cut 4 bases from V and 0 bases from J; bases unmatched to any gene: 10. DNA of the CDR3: TGCGCCAGCAGCCTTAACCCGGGACAGGGAATCTCTGGAAACACCATATATTTT. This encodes CASSLNPGQGISGNTIYF.

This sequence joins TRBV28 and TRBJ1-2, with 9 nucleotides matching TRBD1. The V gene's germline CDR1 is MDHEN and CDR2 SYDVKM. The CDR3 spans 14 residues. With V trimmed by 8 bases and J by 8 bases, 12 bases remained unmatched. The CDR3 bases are TGTGCCAGCCTTCTGTCACAGGGGGCAGGCGGCTACACCTTC. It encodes CASLLSQGAGGYTF.

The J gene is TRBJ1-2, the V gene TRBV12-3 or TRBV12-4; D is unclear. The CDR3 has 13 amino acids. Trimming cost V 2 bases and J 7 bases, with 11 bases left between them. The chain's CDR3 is CASSLYGRGGYTF. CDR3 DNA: TGTGCCAGCAGTTTATATGGTCGGGGTGGCTACACCTTC.

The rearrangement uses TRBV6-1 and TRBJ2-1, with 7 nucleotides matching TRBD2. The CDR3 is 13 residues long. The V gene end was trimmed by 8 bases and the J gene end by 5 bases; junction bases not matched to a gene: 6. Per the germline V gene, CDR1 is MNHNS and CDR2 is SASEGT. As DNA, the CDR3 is TGTGCCAGCTCTCTAGCGGAAAACAATGAGCAGTTCTTC. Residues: CASSLAENNEQFF.

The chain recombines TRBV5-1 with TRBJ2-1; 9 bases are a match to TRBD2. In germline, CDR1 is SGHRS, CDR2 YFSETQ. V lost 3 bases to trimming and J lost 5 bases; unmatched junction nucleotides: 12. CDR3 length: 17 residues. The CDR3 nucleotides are TGCGCCAGCAGCTACGGGTATCTCGGGACTAGCCACAATGAGCAGTTCTTC. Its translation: CASSYGYLGTSHNEQFF.

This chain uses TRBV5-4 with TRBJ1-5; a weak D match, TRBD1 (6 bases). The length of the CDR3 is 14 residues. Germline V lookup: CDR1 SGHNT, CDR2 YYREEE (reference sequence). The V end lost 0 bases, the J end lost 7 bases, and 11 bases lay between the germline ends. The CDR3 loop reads CASSLAGANQPQHF. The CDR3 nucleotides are TGTGCCAGCAGCTTGGCAGGGGCGAACCAGCCCCAGCATTTT.

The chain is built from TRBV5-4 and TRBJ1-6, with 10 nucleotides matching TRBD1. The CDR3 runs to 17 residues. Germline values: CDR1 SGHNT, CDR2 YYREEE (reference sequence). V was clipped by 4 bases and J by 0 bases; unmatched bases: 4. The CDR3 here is CASSLGQGSSYNSPLHF. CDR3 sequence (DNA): TGTGCCAGCAGCCTGGGACAGGGGAGCTCCTATAATTCACCCCTCCACTTT.

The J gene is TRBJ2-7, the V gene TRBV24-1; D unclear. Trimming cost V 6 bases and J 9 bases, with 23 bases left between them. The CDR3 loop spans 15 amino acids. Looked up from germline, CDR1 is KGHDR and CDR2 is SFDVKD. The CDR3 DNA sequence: TGTGCCACCAGTATTCGCGAATACCTATGGTGCGGGCAGTACGTC. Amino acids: CATSIREYLWCGQYV.